The entry that follows covers one T cell receptor (beta chain) sequence. Its target is unknown. These data originate in a study of cytomegalovirus exposure and HLA in healthy donors. Study-wide results and limits: The productive fraction for most TCR beta V segments was about 87% or about 30% in an earlier analysis. Altogether, more than 150 TCR beta chains were recorded as cytomegalovirus-associated. A later analysis linked a missense variant in DCLRE1C to the trimming of TCR beta V and J genes.

V was trimmed by 6 bases and J by 1 base, leaving 6 bases between them. The CDR3 is made up of 12 amino acids. Germline V gene lookup returns CDR1 SSHAT and CDR2 FNYEAQ (reference sequence). 13 Jbeta primers and 60 Vbeta primers were used for the PCR. Profiling relied on immunoSEQ multiplex PCR, and the TCRdb table lists in-frame clones only, not all of them. The table records 150,000 to 200,000 clones, around 83% of them present only once. The chain has TRBV7-7 and TRBJ2-5; D perhaps matches TRBD2 (5 bases). The sequence was obtained from a woman between 35 and 50 years old in good health and CMV-seronegative. The sample was PBMCs. In nucleotides, the CDR3 is TGTGCCAGCAGGGACTCCCAAGAGACCCAGTACTTC. Its protein product is CASRDSQETQYF.